What follows are 22 T cell receptor beta chains derived from one specimen sequenced in a study of blood T cell repertoires in COVID-19. The data were produced by immunoSEQ multiplex PCR, yet TCRdb's version contains in-frame clones alone and is incomplete. This sample has about 240,000 clones, with more than 80% found just once. The sequencing input was peripheral blood. The receptors come from a woman older than 75 with COVID-19, enrolled during active disease.

The J gene is TRBJ1-2, the V gene TRBV6-2 or TRBV6-3; the D gene is possibly TRBD1 (6 bases). This CDR3 region has 14 residues. Trimming shortened V by 4 bases and J by 0 bases, and 9 bases separated the two germline ends. Germline V gene data show CDR1 as MNHEY and CDR2 as SVGEGT. This CDR3 reads CASSLGGANYGYTF. The CDR3 DNA follows: TGTGCCAGCAGTTTAGGGGGAGCTAACTATGGCTACACCTTC.

The chain has TRBV19 and TRBJ1-6; no clear D gene. The CDR3 contains 15 residues. Deletions cut 1 base from V and 9 bases from J, with 13 bases between. CDR1 LNHDA and CDR2 SQIVND come from the germline V gene (reference sequence). CDR3 residues: CASSIGGTEGSPLHF. In nucleotides, the CDR3 is TGTGCCAGTAGTATAGGTGGAACAGAGGGTTCACCCCTCCACTTT.

The chain couples TRBV6-2 or TRBV6-3 to TRBJ1-1, with D perhaps TRBD1 (5 bases). Germline CDR1 is MNHEY and CDR2 is SVGEGT. V lost 2 bases to trimming and J lost 1 base, with 5 bases between them. The CDR3 extends over 13 amino acids. CDR3 amino acids: CASSYGQNTEAFF. CDR3 DNA sequence: TGTGCCAGCAGTTACGGACAGAACACTGAAGCTTTCTTT.

The rearrangement uses TRBV19 and TRBJ1-1, with D possibly matching TRBD1 (6 bases). This CDR3 region has 15 residues. Trimming removed 1 base at V and 3 bases at J, with 12 bases between. CDR1 and CDR2 (germline): LNHDA, SQIVND (reference sequence). In DNA, the CDR3 is TGTGCCAGTAGTATAGCGGGGGGCGTCGACACTGAAGCTTTCTTT. Translated: CASSIAGGVDTEAFF.

The chain uses TRBV27 and TRBJ1-4, with 7 bases fitting TRBD1. This CDR3 comprises 14 residues. J was trimmed by 5 bases and V by 7 bases; bases with no gene match: 7. The germline CDR1 and CDR2 sequences are MNHEY and SMNVEV (reference sequence). DNA for the CDR3: TGTGCCAGCAAAGGGACAGCATTGAATGAAAAACTGTTTTTT. Protein sequence: CASKGTALNEKLFF.

This clone was observed once. This chain joins TRBV18 and TRBJ2-5; TRBD2 agrees at 8 bases. Germline V CDR1 and CDR2: KGHSH, LQKENI. The V segment lost 4 bases and the J segment 2 bases; nucleotides outside the gene matches: 15. This CDR3 contains 18 residues. In nucleotides, the CDR3 is TGTGCCAGCTCACGAAATAGCGGGGCGGGAAGTCGGCAAGAGACCCAGTACTTC. Translating gives CASSRNSGAGSRQETQYF.

The gene calls are TRBV18 and TRBJ1-2, with a weak D call TRBD1 (5 bases). This CDR3 is 14 amino acids long. Germline V gene data show CDR1 as KGHSH and CDR2 as LQKENI. V dropped 1 base and J dropped 6 bases, with 12 bases sitting between them. The CDR3 nucleotides are TGTGCCAGCTCACCACGCAAGGGGCTGGATGGCTACACCTTC. It specifies CASSPRKGLDGYTF. Full variable domain (missing parts from reference TRBV18 and TRBJ1-2): NAGVMQNPRHLVRRRGQEARLRCSPMKGHSHVYWYRQLPEEGLKFMVYLQKENIIDESGMPKERFSAEFPKEGPSILRIQQVVRGDSAAYFCASSPRKGLDGYTFGSGTRLTVV.

The chain joins TRBV18 to TRBJ1-1, with D possibly TRBD1 on 6 matching bases. Germline V lookup: CDR1 KGHSH, CDR2 LQKENI. The CDR3 contains 14 residues. The V end was cut by 6 bases, the J end by 3 bases, with 14 bases between. CDR3 residues: CASSATGLDTEAFF. The DNA of the CDR3 is TGTGCCAGCTCCGCGACAGGACTTGACACTGAAGCTTTCTTT. The full variable domain, with the rest looked up from reference TRBV18 and TRBJ1-1, is NAGVMQNPRHLVRRRGQEARLRCSPMKGHSHVYWYRQLPEEGLKFMVYLQKENIIDESGMPKERFSAEFPKEGPSILRIQQVVRGDSAAYFCASSATGLDTEAFFGQGTRLTVV.

The chain has TRBV12-5 and TRBJ1-1, with unresolved D. Trimming stripped 4 bases from V and 2 bases from J, with 17 bases between. CDR1 and CDR2 from the germline V gene are LGHNT and FRNRAP. This CDR3 spans 16 amino acids. The CDR3: CASGSPNSPTNTEAFF. CDR3 coding DNA: TGTGCTAGTGGTTCGCCTAATTCTCCCACCAACACTGAAGCTTTCTTT. The full variable domain, completed using reference TRBV12-5 and TRBJ1-1, is DARVTQTPRHKVTEMGQEVTMRCQPILGHNTVFWYRQTMMQGLELLAYFRNRAPLDDSGMPKDRFSAEMPDATLATLKIQPSEPRDSAVYFCASGSPNSPTNTEAFFGQGTRLTVV.

The rearrangement joins TRBV30 to TRBJ2-1; D remains ambiguous. Germline V CDR1 and CDR2: GTSNPN, SVGIG (reference sequence). Trimming left V 3 bases short and J 4 bases short, with 10 bases between. The CDR3 sequence is 13 residues long. This chain's CDR3 is CAWSPRTYNEQFF. CDR3 nucleotide sequence: TGTGCCTGGAGCCCCCGAACATACAATGAGCAGTTCTTC.

The chain employs TRBV30 and TRBJ2-7; D is perhaps TRBD2 (5 bases). Between the trimmed V and J ends, which lost 0 bases and 3 bases, there was a span of 9 bases. CDR3 length: 13 residues. Looked up from germline, CDR1 is GTSNPN and CDR2 is SVGIG (reference sequence). This chain's CDR3 is CAWSVGGFYEQYF. DNA for the CDR3: TGTGCCTGGAGTGTCGGCGGGTTCTACGAGCAGTACTTC.

The chain links TRBV18 to TRBJ1-1; TRBD1 aligns across 8 bases. V dropped 2 bases and J dropped 7; count of bases not matched to a gene: 3. CDR1 KGHSH and CDR2 LQKENI come from the germline V gene. The CDR3 sequence is 13 residues long. The CDR3 is CASSPMDRVEAFF. CDR3 DNA: TGTGCCAGCTCACCAATGGACAGGGTTGAAGCTTTCTTT.

The V gene is TRBV28, the J gene TRBJ2-3; 10 bases line up with TRBD1. The CDR3 loop spans 15 amino acids. Per the germline V gene, CDR1 is MDHEN and CDR2 is SYDVKM. The ends lost 2 bases at V and 4 bases at J; junction bases unmatched: 3. The CDR3 loop reads CASSLPGQGADTQYF. CDR3 in DNA: TGTGCCAGCAGTTTACCCGGACAGGGGGCAGATACGCAGTATTTT.

The chain is built from TRBV2 and TRBJ1-5; 9 positions agree with TRBD1. Germline V gives CDR1 SNHLY, CDR2 FYNNEI. J was trimmed by 6 bases and V by 6 bases; bases with no gene match: 9. CDR3 length equals 15 residues. CDR3 residues: CASRRDRDVSQPQHF. The CDR3 coding sequence is TGTGCCAGCAGACGGGACAGGGACGTGAGTCAGCCCCAGCATTTT.

This chain connects TRBV19 to TRBJ1-4; 8 bases are shared with TRBD1. Germline V gene sequence: CDR1 LNHDA, CDR2 SQIVND (reference sequence). This CDR3 has 16 residues. Trimming removed 4 bases from V and 3 bases from J; junction bases left unmatched: 7. The CDR3 DNA is TGTGCCAGTAGTACTTTAGGACAGGGCCCTAATGAAAAACTGTTTTTT. Amino acids: CASSTLGQGPNEKLFF.

The chain has TRBV18 and TRBJ2-1; 7 bases agree with TRBD2. CDR1 is KGHSH, CDR2 LQKENI, per germline. V shed 1 base and J 4 bases; nucleotides not matched to a gene: 4. The CDR3 contains 15 residues. CDR3 DNA: TGTGCCAGCTCACCACTACTAGCGAGTTACAATGAGCAGTTCTTC. It yields the protein CASSPLLASYNEQFF. The full variable domain, in which reference TRBV18 and TRBJ2-1 provide the parts outside the CDR3, is NAGVMQNPRHLVRRRGQEARLRCSPMKGHSHVYWYRQLPEEGLKFMVYLQKENIIDESGMPKERFSAEFPKEGPSILRIQQVVRGDSAAYFCASSPLLASYNEQFFGPGTRLTVL.

The rearrangement links TRBV2 to TRBJ2-1; D may be TRBD1 (5 bases). CDR1 and CDR2 from the germline V gene are SNHLY and FYNNEI. The CDR3 totals 15 residues. V lost 2 bases, J lost 4 bases, and 12 bases lay in between. CDR3 region: CASSEQGRTYNEQFF. The CDR3 DNA reads TGTGCCAGCAGTGAACAGGGTAGGACGTACAATGAGCAGTTCTTC. Drawing the rest from reference TRBV2 and TRBJ2-1, the complete variable domain is EPEVTQTPSHQVTQMGQEVILRCVPISNHLYFYWYRQILGQKVEFLVSFYNNEISEKSEIFDDQFSVERPDGSNFTLKIRSTKLEDSAMYFCASSEQGRTYNEQFFGPGTRLTVL.

The gene calls are TRBV3-1 (or the pseudogene TRBV3-2) and TRBJ1-1; 10 bases fit TRBD1. With V trimmed by 3 bases and J by 4 bases, 5 bases remained unmatched. This CDR3 is 15 amino acids long. CDR1 is LGHDT, CDR2 YNNKEL, per germline (reference sequence). The CDR3 loop is CASSHDRGRGTEAFF. In nucleotides, the CDR3 is TGTGCCAGCAGCCATGACAGGGGGCGCGGCACTGAAGCTTTCTTT.

The sample holds one count of this clone. The chain employs TRBV9 and TRBJ1-1; TRBD1 agrees at 8 bases. Per germline, CDR1 SGDLS and CDR2 YYNGEE. V shed 0 bases, J shed 2 bases, and the junction held 3 bases outside the gene matches. The CDR3 sequence is 15 residues long. The CDR3 sequence is CASSVVPGGNTEAFF. CDR3 nucleotide sequence: TGTGCCAGCAGCGTAGTCCCAGGGGGCAACACTGAAGCTTTCTTT.

The rearrangement joins TRBV9 to TRBJ2-3, with TRBD2 as a possible D gene (5 bases). CDR1 and CDR2 from the germline V gene are SGDLS and YYNGEE. V was clipped by 0 bases and J by 0 bases, with 8 bases between them. The CDR3 runs 15 residues. CDR3 region: CASSVGGLSTDTQYF. CDR3 coding DNA: TGTGCCAGCAGCGTAGGCGGGTTAAGCACAGATACGCAGTATTTT.

The rearrangement links TRBV19 to TRBJ1-6; TRBD1 is a possible D gene (6 bases). V lost 6 bases and J 8 bases, leaving 17 bases between the germline ends. Germline values: CDR1 LNHDA, CDR2 SQIVND (reference sequence). The CDR3 length is 15 residues. CDR3 in amino acids: CASRPLQGSDSPLHF. For the CDR3, the DNA is TGTGCCAGTAGACCCTTACAGGGAAGCGATTCACCCCTCCACTTT. The full variable domain, with the rest looked up from reference TRBV19 and TRBJ1-6, is DGGITQSPKYLFRKEGQNVTLSCEQNLNHDAMYWYRQDPGQGLRLIYYSQIVNDFQKGDIAEGYSVSREKKESFPLTVTSAQKNPTAFYLCASRPLQGSDSPLHFGNGTRLTVT.

V gene TRBV5-5 combines with J gene TRBJ1-2; TRBD1 aligns across 8 bases. The CDR3 length is 14 residues. Per the germline V gene, CDR1 is SGHKS and CDR2 is YYEKEE (reference sequence). Trimming cost V 5 bases and J 7 bases; bases outside gene matches: 10. The CDR3 is CASRGIQGDLGYTF. Here the CDR3 DNA reads TGTGCCAGCAGGGGCATACAGGGGGACCTTGGCTACACCTTC.